The 5 T cell receptor beta chains listed next were all sequenced from one sample in a study of blood T cell repertoires in COVID-19. Sequencing was performed with immunoSEQ multiplex PCR; in TCRdb, only in-frame clones are kept and a portion is missing. The sample shows more than 250,000 clones, 80% to 90% of them seen only once. Sequencing used PBMCs or T cells enriched from blood (not recorded which). These receptors all come from a man aged 25 to 45 who had recovered from COVID-19.

This clone was detected only a few times. The rearrangement uses TRBV5-1 and TRBJ1-1, with a tentative D call TRBD1 (6 bases). There are 13 residues in the CDR3. V lost 4 bases and J 1 base, leaving 8 bases between the germline ends. CDR1 is SGHRS, CDR2 YFSETQ, per germline. CDR3 loop: CASSKDRNTEAFF. CDR3 sequence (DNA): TGCGCCAGCAGCAAGGACAGGAACACTGAAGCTTTCTTT.

The V call is TRBV6-5, the J call TRBJ2-7, with D perhaps matching TRBD2 (5 bases). The CDR3 contains 14 residues. Trimming removed 7 bases from V and 4 bases from J, with 17 bases in between. Germline lookup yields CDR1 MNHEY and CDR2 SVGAGI. This CDR3 reads CASTKGLSSYEQYF. DNA for the CDR3: TGTGCCAGCACTAAAGGACTGAGCTCTTACGAGCAGTACTTC.

The chain has TRBV2 and TRBJ2-7, with TRBD1 identical over 8 bases. J gave up 2 bases and V 4 bases, and 1 base lay outside the gene matches. The length of the CDR3 is 13 residues. Germline V gene data show CDR1 as SNHLY and CDR2 as FYNNEI. The CDR3 DNA follows: TGTGCCAGCAGTGGGGACAGGCCCTACGAGCAGTACTTC. This gives the protein CASSGDRPYEQYF.

Only one count was recorded for this clone. This chain connects TRBV5-4 to TRBJ1-3; no firm D call. The V gene's germline CDR1 is SGHNT and CDR2 YYREEE (reference sequence). V was trimmed by 0 bases and J by 0 bases, leaving 13 bases between them. The CDR3 extends over 17 amino acids. CDR3 bases: TGTGCCAGCAGCTTGGACGGGGTCGTGAGCTCTGGAAACACCATATATTTT. Translating gives CASSLDGVVSSGNTIYF. Filled out from reference TRBV5-4 and TRBJ1-3, the complete variable domain reads ETGVTQSPTHLIKTRGQQVTLRCSSQSGHNTVSWYQQALGQGPQFIFQYYREEENGRGNFPPRFSGLQFPNYSSELNVNALELDDSALYLCASSLDGVVSSGNTIYFGEGSWLTVV.

The chain has TRBV5-5 and TRBJ1-3; D not resolved. The germline V gene has CDR1 SGHKS and CDR2 YYEKEE (reference sequence). Trimming cost V 0 bases and J 0 bases, with 13 bases left between them. This CDR3 is built from 17 residues. The CDR3 sequence: CASSLEWAAASGNTIYF. CDR3 bases: TGTGCCAGCAGCTTGGAGTGGGCCGCCGCCTCTGGAAACACCATATATTTT.